The 4 T cell receptor beta chains presented below share a single source sample, sequenced in a study of glioma-infiltrating T cells. The iRepertoire nested amplicon-rescue multiplex PCR amplified TCR alpha and beta CDR3s from RNA. MiXCR, run by TCRdb on the multiplex PCR reads, gives a single entry per CDR3 protein. Of more than 300,000 distinct CDR3 sequences in the sample, roughly 41% are singletons; the top ten hold about 11%. Source material: glioma tissue, nonneoplastic brain tissue, or PBMCs (not recorded which). Receptors were obtained from a human donor with low-grade glioma or glioblastoma, undergoing nonglioma brain surgery, or in good health (not recorded which).

Note on this clonotype: A clone one base away is much larger, so this may be a read error. This chain links TRBV24-1 with TRBJ2-1; D not resolved. This CDR3 is 16 amino acids long. Looked up from germline, CDR1 is KGHDR and CDR2 is SFDVKD. CDR3 loop: CATSDLQRSVDNEQSF. CDR3 coding DNA: TGTGCCACCAGTGATTTGCAGAGGTCGGTAGACAATGAGCAGTCCTTC.

The chain recombines TRBV28 with TRBJ1-3, with D tentatively TRBD1 (5 bases). The CDR3 totals 15 residues. Looked up from germline, CDR1 is MDHEN and CDR2 is SYDVKM. V was pared by 0 bases and J by 3 bases, with 9 bases between. For the CDR3, the DNA is TGTGCCAGCAGTTTATGGCAGGGCTTTGGAAACACCATATATTTT. It specifies CASSLWQGFGNTIYF.

The table lists this clonotype with a few counts. CDR3 in DNA: TGTGCCAGCAGCTTTAGCGGGAATCACAATGAGCAGTTCTTC. It codes for CASSFSGNHNEQFF. The genes are TRBV11-2 and TRBJ2-1; TRBD2 matches at 8 bases. V shed 3 bases, J shed 5 bases, and the junction held 3 bases outside the gene matches. This CDR3 is 14 amino acids long. Germline V gene lookup returns CDR1 SGHAT and CDR2 FQNNGV.

The chain is built from TRBV19 and TRBJ2-1; 10 bases fit TRBD2. Looked up from germline, CDR1 is LNHDA and CDR2 is SQIVND (reference sequence). CDR3 length equals 16 residues. V shed 4 bases, J shed 2 bases, and the junction held 5 bases outside the gene matches. The chain's CDR3 is CASSNLLAGPYNEQFF. The CDR3 coding sequence is TGTGCCAGTAGTAACCTACTAGCGGGGCCCTACAATGAGCAGTTCTTC.